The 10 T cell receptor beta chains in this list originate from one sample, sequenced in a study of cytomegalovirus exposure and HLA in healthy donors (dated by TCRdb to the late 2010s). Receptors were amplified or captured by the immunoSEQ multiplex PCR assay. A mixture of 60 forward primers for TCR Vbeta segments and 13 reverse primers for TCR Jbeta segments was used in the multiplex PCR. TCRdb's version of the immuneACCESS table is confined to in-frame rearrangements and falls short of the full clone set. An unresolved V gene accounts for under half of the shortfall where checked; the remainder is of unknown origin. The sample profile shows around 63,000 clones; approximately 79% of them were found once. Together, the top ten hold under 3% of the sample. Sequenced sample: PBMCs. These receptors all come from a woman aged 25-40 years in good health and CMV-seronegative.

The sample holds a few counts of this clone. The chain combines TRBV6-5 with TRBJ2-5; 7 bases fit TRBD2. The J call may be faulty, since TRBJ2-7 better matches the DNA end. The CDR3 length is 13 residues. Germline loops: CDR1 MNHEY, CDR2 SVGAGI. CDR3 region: CASSPGGGAEQYF. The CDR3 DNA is TGTGCCAGCAGTCCCGGGGGAGGGGCCGAGCAGTACTTC.

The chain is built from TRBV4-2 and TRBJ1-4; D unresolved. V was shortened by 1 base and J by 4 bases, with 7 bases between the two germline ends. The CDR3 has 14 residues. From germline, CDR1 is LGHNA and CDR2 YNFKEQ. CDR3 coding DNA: TGTGCCAGCAGCCAAGTTGAGGTTAATGAAAAACTGTTTTTT. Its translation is CASSQVEVNEKLFF.

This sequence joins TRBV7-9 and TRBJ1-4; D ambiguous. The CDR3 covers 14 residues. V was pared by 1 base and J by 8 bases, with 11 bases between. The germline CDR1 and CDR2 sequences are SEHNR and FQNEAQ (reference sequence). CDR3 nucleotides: TGTGCCAGCAGCTTAGGCCCAGTCAAGGAAAAACTGTTTTTT. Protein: CASSLGPVKEKLFF.

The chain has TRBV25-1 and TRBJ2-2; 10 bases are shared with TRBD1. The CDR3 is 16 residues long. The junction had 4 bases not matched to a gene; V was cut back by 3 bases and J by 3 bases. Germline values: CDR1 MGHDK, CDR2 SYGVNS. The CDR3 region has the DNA TGTGCCAGCAGTGATGCCGGGACAGGGGACACCGGGGAGCTGTTTTTT. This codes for CASSDAGTGDTGELFF.

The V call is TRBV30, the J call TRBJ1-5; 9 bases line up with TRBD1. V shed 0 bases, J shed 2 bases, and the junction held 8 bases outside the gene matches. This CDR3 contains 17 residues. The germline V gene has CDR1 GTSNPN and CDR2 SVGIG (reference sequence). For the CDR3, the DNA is TGTGCCTGGAGTGTAACTGGGACAGGGCGGGGCAATCAGCCCCAGCATTTT. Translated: CAWSVTGTGRGNQPQHF.

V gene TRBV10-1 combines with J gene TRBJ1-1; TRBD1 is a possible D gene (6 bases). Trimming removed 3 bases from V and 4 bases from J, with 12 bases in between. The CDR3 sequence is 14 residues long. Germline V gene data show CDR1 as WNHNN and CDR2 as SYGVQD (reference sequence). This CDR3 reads CASSDGQRGTEAFF. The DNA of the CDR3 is TGCGCCAGCAGTGATGGACAGCGGGGCACTGAAGCTTTCTTT.

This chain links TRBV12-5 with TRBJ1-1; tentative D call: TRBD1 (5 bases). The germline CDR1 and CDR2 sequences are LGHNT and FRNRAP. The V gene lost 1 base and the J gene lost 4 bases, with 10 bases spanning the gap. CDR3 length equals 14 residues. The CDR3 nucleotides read TGTGCTAGTGGTTTGGGGGGGGACGGCACTGAAGCTTTCTTT. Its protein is CASGLGGDGTEAFF.

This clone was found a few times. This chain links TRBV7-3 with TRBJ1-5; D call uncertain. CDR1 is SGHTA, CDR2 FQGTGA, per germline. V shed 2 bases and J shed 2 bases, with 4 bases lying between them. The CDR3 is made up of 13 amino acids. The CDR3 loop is CASSLGRNQPQHF. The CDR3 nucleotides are TGTGCCAGCAGCTTAGGGCGCAATCAGCCCCAGCATTTT.

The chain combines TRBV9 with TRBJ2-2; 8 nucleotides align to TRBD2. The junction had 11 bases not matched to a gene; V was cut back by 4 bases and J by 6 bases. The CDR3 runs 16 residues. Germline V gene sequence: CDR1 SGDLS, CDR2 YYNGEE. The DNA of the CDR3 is TGTGCCAGCAGCCCTCAGTCGGGGGGGCCTTCCGGGGAGCTGTTTTTT. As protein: CASSPQSGGPSGELFF.

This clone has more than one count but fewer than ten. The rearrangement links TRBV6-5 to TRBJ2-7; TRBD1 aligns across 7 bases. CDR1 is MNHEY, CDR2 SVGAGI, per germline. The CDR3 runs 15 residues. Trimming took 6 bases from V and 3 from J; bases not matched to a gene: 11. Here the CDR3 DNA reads TGTGCCAGCAGACTTTCCCCGACAGGGTACTACGAGCAGTACTTC. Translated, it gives CASRLSPTGYYEQYF.